This T cell receptor (beta chain) was recorded in a study of OX40 agonist ivuxolimab in advanced cancers. Assay used: immunoSEQ multiplex PCR; TCRdb lists only in-frame clones, some missing. The profile shows roughly 30,000 clones, approximately 86% of them singletons. Trimming at V came to 1 base and at J to 2 bases, leaving 2 bases not matched to a gene. The CDR3 is made up of 15 amino acids. Germline V gene sequence: CDR1 SGHAT, CDR2 FQNNGV. The sequencing used CD4+ or CD8+ T cells sorted from blood, collected in a trial of the OX40 agonist ivuxolimab. The chain is built from TRBV11-2 and TRBJ2-1; 7 bases map to TRBD2. This TCR was recovered from an adult with an advanced solid tumor such as melanoma, head and neck, liver or kidney cancer. This CDR3 reads CASSLGRGTYNEQFF. The CDR3 DNA follows: TGTGCCAGCAGCTTAGGGCGGGGGACCTACAATGAGCAGTTCTTC.